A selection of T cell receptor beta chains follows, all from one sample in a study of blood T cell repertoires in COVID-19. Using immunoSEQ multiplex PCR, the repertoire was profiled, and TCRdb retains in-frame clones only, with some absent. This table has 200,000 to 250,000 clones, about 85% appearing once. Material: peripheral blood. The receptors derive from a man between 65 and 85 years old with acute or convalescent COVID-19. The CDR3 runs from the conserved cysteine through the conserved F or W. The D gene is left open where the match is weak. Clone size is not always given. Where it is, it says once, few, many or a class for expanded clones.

cdr3_nt: TGTGCCATCACGATCCGGGGGGCAGATACGCAGTATTTT; cdr3_aa: CAITIRGADTQYF; d_call: TRBD2; v_call: TRBV6-5; clone_size: .; j_call: TRBJ2-3
cdr3_nt: TGTGCCAGTAGTATAGGACCAGGGGGTGTCTATGGCTACACCTTC; cdr3_aa: CASSIGPGGVYGYTF; d_call: TRBD1; v_call: TRBV19; clone_size: .; j_call: TRBJ1-2
cdr3_nt: TGTGCCAGTAGGGGAGGGGGGAATAGCAATCAGCCCCAGCATTTT; cdr3_aa: CASRGGGNSNQPQHF; d_call: .; v_call: TRBV19; clone_size: .; j_call: TRBJ1-5
cdr3_nt: TGTGCCAGCAGCCAAGATTTCGGGGGGAGCGGCTACACCTTC; cdr3_aa: CASSQDFGGSGYTF; d_call: .; v_call: TRBV14; clone_size: .; j_call: TRBJ1-2
cdr3_nt: TGTGCCAGCAGCATTTGGACTAGCGGACAGGGCGGCACCGGGGAGCTGTTTTTT; cdr3_aa: CASSIWTSGQGGTGELFF; d_call: TRBD2; v_call: TRBV2; clone_size: .; j_call: TRBJ2-2
cdr3_nt: TGTGCCAGCAGCATTGGACTAGCGGGAGTGAGCGAGCAGTTCTTC; cdr3_aa: CASSIGLAGVSEQFF; d_call: TRBD2; v_call: TRBV7-3; clone_size: .; j_call: TRBJ2-1
cdr3_nt: TGTGCCAGCAGCGCCCAACGACTAGCGGGAACTCAAGAGACCCAGTACTTC; cdr3_aa: CASSAQRLAGTQETQYF; d_call: TRBD2; v_call: TRBV9; clone_size: .; j_call: TRBJ2-5
cdr3_nt: TGTGCCAGCAGTTGGACTAGCCCCACAGATACGCAGTATTTT; cdr3_aa: CASSWTSPTDTQYF; d_call: TRBD2; v_call: TRBV6-5; clone_size: .; j_call: TRBJ2-3
cdr3_nt: TGTGCCAGCAGCTTAGTATCTAGCGGGAGTGCCGGGGAGCTGTTTTTT; cdr3_aa: CASSLVSSGSAGELFF; d_call: TRBD2; v_call: TRBV11-1; clone_size: .; j_call: TRBJ2-2
cdr3_nt: TGTGCCAGCAGCCACTCGAGCGCGGTGGAGCAGTACTTC; cdr3_aa: CASSHSSAVEQYF; d_call: .; v_call: TRBV12-3/TRBV12-4; clone_size: .; j_call: TRBJ2-7
cdr3_nt: TGCGCCAGCAGCTTGACAGGGCGGGCGGGAGAAGGGACCCAGTACTTC; cdr3_aa: CASSLTGRAGEGTQYF; d_call: .; v_call: TRBV5-1; clone_size: .; j_call: TRBJ2-5
cdr3_nt: TGTGCCAGCAGCGAGGGACTAGCGGCGACCTACGAGCAGTACTTC; cdr3_aa: CASSEGLAATYEQYF; d_call: TRBD2; v_call: TRBV9; clone_size: .; j_call: TRBJ2-7
cdr3_nt: TGTGCCAGCTCACCCACGGGACTGGTCTACGAGCAGTACTTC; cdr3_aa: CASSPTGLVYEQYF; d_call: .; v_call: TRBV18; clone_size: .; j_call: TRBJ2-7
cdr3_nt: TGTGCCAGCACCTCCGGTCAGCTAGCGGGAGTCTATGAGCAGTTCTTC; cdr3_aa: CASTSGQLAGVYEQFF; d_call: TRBD2; v_call: TRBV7-9; clone_size: once; j_call: TRBJ2-1
cdr3_nt: TGTGCCAGCAGTAAAACAGGAAAACCTGGGTCCCAGTACTTC; cdr3_aa: CASSKTGKPGSQYF; d_call: .; v_call: TRBV27; clone_size: .; j_call: TRBJ2-5
cdr3_nt: TGTGCCAGCAGCTTAGCCAGCGGGAGATTCTACGAGCAGTACTTC; cdr3_aa: CASSLASGRFYEQYF; d_call: TRBD2; v_call: TRBV13; clone_size: .; j_call: TRBJ2-7
cdr3_nt: TGTGCCAGCAGCAGGCACAGGAATAATTCACCCCTCCACTTT; cdr3_aa: CASSRHRNNSPLHF; d_call: .; v_call: TRBV28; clone_size: .; j_call: TRBJ1-6
cdr3_nt: TGCGCCAGCTCCCTTGGGGGGACAGGGACCGGGGAGCTGTTTTTT; cdr3_aa: CASSLGGTGTGELFF; d_call: TRBD1; v_call: TRBV5-1; clone_size: .; j_call: TRBJ2-2
cdr3_nt: TGTGCCATACCCATGGGGCCGGACAGGGAGGGAGCTTTCTTT; cdr3_aa: CAIPMGPDREGAFF; d_call: TRBD1; v_call: TRBV5-4; clone_size: .; j_call: TRBJ1-1